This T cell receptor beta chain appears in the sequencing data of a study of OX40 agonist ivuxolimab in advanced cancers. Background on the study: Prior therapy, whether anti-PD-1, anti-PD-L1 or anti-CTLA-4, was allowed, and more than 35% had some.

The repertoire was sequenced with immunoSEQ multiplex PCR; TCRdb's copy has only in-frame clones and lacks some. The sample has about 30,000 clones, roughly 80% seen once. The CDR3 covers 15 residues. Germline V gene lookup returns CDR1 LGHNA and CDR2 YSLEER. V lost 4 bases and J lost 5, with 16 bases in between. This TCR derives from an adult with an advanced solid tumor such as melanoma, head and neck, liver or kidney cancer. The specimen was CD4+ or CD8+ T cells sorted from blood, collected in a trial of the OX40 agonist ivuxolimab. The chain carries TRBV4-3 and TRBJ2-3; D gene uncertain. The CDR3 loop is CASSPGPPGGDTQYF. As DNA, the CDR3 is TGCGCCAGCAGCCCTGGCCCCCCTGGTGGAGATACGCAGTATTTT.